These 27 T cell receptor beta chains were sequenced from one sample in a study of identifying expanded T cells in peripheral blood. Here immunoSEQ multiplex PCR was the method, and the copy in TCRdb shows in-frame clones only, minus some. The repertoire includes under 150,000 clones, approximately 88% of them detected once, and over 3% sits in the top ten. Sequenced input: blood. The source of these receptors is a person between 18 and 75 years old in good health.

The rearrangement joins TRBV18 to TRBJ2-1; 7 bases map to TRBD1. The junction had 12 bases not matched to a gene; V was cut back by 0 bases and J by 1 base. Germline V gene sequence: CDR1 KGHSH, CDR2 LQKENI. The CDR3 has 19 amino acids. This CDR3 reads CASSPPGSRQGRSYNEQFF. The CDR3 DNA reads as TGTGCCAGCTCACCACCGGGGTCAAGACAGGGAAGGTCCTACAATGAGCAGTTCTTC.

This chain uses TRBV5-8 with TRBJ2-3; no definite D call. Germline lookup yields CDR1 SGHTS and CDR2 YDEGEE. V lost 4 bases and J 11 bases, leaving 26 bases between the germline ends. The CDR3 spans 16 residues. The CDR3 is CASSRSFRAHGLEQYF. As DNA, the CDR3 is TGTGCCAGCAGCCGGTCCTTTAGGGCCCATGGGTTAGAGCAGTATTTT.

The J gene is TRBJ1-3, the V gene TRBV18; D remains ambiguous. There are 14 residues in the CDR3. V lost 8 bases, J lost 3 bases, and 14 bases lay in between. Looked up from germline, CDR1 is KGHSH and CDR2 is LQKENI. The CDR3 reads CASRYSADGNTIYF. CDR3 coding DNA: TGTGCCAGCCGGTACAGCGCCGATGGAAACACCATATATTTT.

The chain combines TRBV5-1 with TRBJ1-1, with 8 bases matching TRBD1. There are 15 residues in the CDR3. Trimming cost V 0 bases and J 5 bases; bases outside gene matches: 6. Germline V CDR1 and CDR2: SGHRS, YFSETQ. DNA of the CDR3: TGCGCCAGCAGCTTGGGTTCAGGGGGCTTGACTGAAGCTTTCTTT. Encoded protein: CASSLGSGGLTEAFF. Full variable domain (rest looked up from reference TRBV5-1 and TRBJ1-1): KAGVTQTPRYLIKTRGQQVTLSCSPISGHRSVSWYQQTPGQGLQFLFEYFSETQRNKGNFPGRFSGRQFSNSRSEMNVSTLELGDSALYLCASSLGSGGLTEAFFGQGTRLTVV.

The J gene is TRBJ2-7, the V gene TRBV7-2; TRBD1 aligns across 11 bases. The CDR3 extends over 14 amino acids. CDR1 and CDR2 from the germline V gene are SGHTA and FQGNSA. V was clipped by 5 bases and J by 6 bases; unmatched bases: 6. The CDR3: CASSHRTGGVEQYF. Here the CDR3 DNA reads TGTGCCAGCAGCCATCGGACAGGGGGCGTCGAGCAGTACTTC.

The chain links TRBV25-1 to TRBJ2-7; D is unclear. V dropped 8 bases and J dropped 6 bases, with 14 bases sitting between them. CDR1 is MGHDK and CDR2 is SYGVNS in the germline V gene. This CDR3 spans 12 amino acids. The CDR3 DNA reads as TGTGCCAGCCGCCATGAGCCCTCCGAGCAGTACTTC. It specifies CASRHEPSEQYF.

V is TRBV7-9 and J is TRBJ1-5; D unclear. Germline CDR1 is SEHNR and CDR2 is FQNEAQ (reference sequence). The CDR3 totals 12 residues. With 2 bases removed from V and 10 bases from J, the gap between germline ends came to 9 bases. Written as DNA, the CDR3 is TGTGCCAGCAGCTTATACGGAAGCCCCCAGCATTTT. Its protein product is CASSLYGSPQHF.

The rearrangement joins TRBV7-6 to TRBJ2-1, with D perhaps TRBD1 (6 bases). Trimming pared 1 base from V and 7 bases from J, leaving 11 bases between. Germline V gives CDR1 SGHVS, CDR2 FNYEAQ. The CDR3 consists of 14 residues. CDR3 in amino acids: CASSLEQGRNEQFF. CDR3 DNA sequence: TGTGCCAGCAGCTTAGAACAGGGTCGGAATGAGCAGTTCTTC.

This clone was seen more than once but under ten times. Other DNA sequences in this sample translate to the same CDR3. The chain employs TRBV30 and TRBJ1-3; D ambiguous. Trimming took off 0 bases at V and 4 bases at J, with 4 bases between the two ends. The CDR3 length is 12 residues. CDR1 is GTSNPN, CDR2 SVGIG, per germline (reference sequence). The CDR3 DNA sequence: TGTGCCTGGAGTGTAGGCGGAAACACCATATATTTT. Protein sequence: CAWSVGGNTIYF.

The chain links TRBV6-5 to TRBJ1-2, with D perhaps matching TRBD1 (6 bases). V was pared by 0 bases and J by 8 bases, with 19 bases between. The CDR3 is 16 residues long. Germline loops: CDR1 MNHEY, CDR2 SVGAGI. CDR3 DNA: TGTGCCAGCAGTTACTCGAGAGTCGGGGGGGCACGGGGCTACACCTTC. This codes for CASSYSRVGGARGYTF.

Comment on this clone: In the same sample, other DNA sequences code for this CDR3. CDR3 protein: CATGGQEELYGYTF. CDR3 bases: TGTGCCACCGGGGGGCAGGAGGAACTCTATGGCTACACCTTC. The chain is built from TRBV7-9 and TRBJ1-2; the D gene is possibly TRBD1 (6 bases). CDR3 length: 14 residues. Trimming pared 10 bases from V and 4 bases from J, leaving 19 bases between. Germline values: CDR1 SEHNR, CDR2 FQNEAQ (reference sequence).

The chain uses TRBV4-1 and TRBJ2-1, with 10 bases lining up with TRBD2. Germline CDR1 and CDR2: MGHRA and YSYEKL. V was pared by 8 bases and J by 2 bases, with 18 bases of the junction left unmatched. This CDR3 is built from 19 residues. CDR3 region: CASGFGTRLAGEPYNEQFF. The CDR3 DNA follows: TGCGCCAGCGGTTTTGGTACGAGACTAGCGGGCGAACCCTACAATGAGCAGTTCTTC.

The sample holds one count of this clone. The J gene is TRBJ1-2, the V gene TRBV6-5; D not certain. This CDR3 contains 11 residues. The V gene's germline CDR1 is MNHEY and CDR2 SVGAGI. V was shortened by 3 bases and J by 7 bases, with 6 bases between the two germline ends. In DNA form, the CDR3 reads TGTGCCAGCAGTTATCAGAGTGGCTACACCTTC. It is translated as CASSYQSGYTF.

J is TRBJ2-5 and V is TRBV2, with TRBD2 identical over 7 bases. The length of the CDR3 is 19 residues. With 0 bases clipped from V and 4 bases from J, the junction kept 17 bases outside the gene matches. Germline CDR1 and CDR2: SNHLY and FYNNEI. The CDR3 here is CASSEARGSSGTNLETQYF. The CDR3 coding sequence is TGTGCCAGCAGTGAAGCGCGGGGATCTAGCGGAACGAACTTAGAGACCCAGTACTTC.

The table lists this clone with a count of one. The CDR3 nucleotides read TGTGCCAGCACTCGGACAGGGGGCCGTAATGAAAAACTGTTTTTT. Translating it yields CASTRTGGRNEKLFF. The V call is TRBV11-3, the J call TRBJ1-4, with 11 bases identical to TRBD1. The CDR3 has 15 amino acids. J gave up 4 bases and V 7 bases, and 5 bases lay outside the gene matches. CDR1 is SGHNT, CDR2 YENEEA, per germline.

This clone was found once. Additional DNA sequences in this sample encode the identical CDR3. The CDR3 region has the DNA TGTGCCAGCAGCTTGGGGTTCTACGAGCAGTACTTC. Translating it yields CASSLGFYEQYF. This chain links TRBV5-5 with TRBJ2-7; unclear D gene. Germline lookup yields CDR1 SGHKS and CDR2 YYEKEE (reference sequence). This CDR3 region has 12 residues. Trimming left V 0 bases short and J 3 bases short, with 4 bases between. The full variable domain, rest sourced from reference TRBV5-5 and TRBJ2-7, is DAGVTQSPTHLIKTRGQQVTLRCSPISGHKSVSWYQQVLGQGPQFIFQYYEKEERGRGNFPDRFSARQFPNYSSELNVNALLLGDSALYLCASSLGFYEQYFGPGTRLTVT.

Here the CDR3 reads CASRTGGAGSGANVLTF. Here the CDR3 DNA reads TGCGCCAGCAGAACAGGGGGCGCTGGCTCTGGGGCCAACGTCCTGACTTTC. This sequence joins TRBV10-2 and TRBJ2-6; 9 bases align to TRBD1. With 6 bases clipped from V and 0 bases from J, the junction kept 6 bases outside the gene matches. The CDR3 totals 17 residues. Germline V CDR1 and CDR2: WSHSY, SAAADI.

This rearrangement joins TRBV5-1 to TRBJ2-3; 13 bases are a match to TRBD2. CDR1 SGHRS and CDR2 YFSETQ come from the germline V gene. The CDR3 runs to 15 residues. The J segment lost 6 bases and the V segment lost 6 bases, leaving 7 bases of the junction unmatched. The CDR3 protein is CASTQKGLAGDTQYF. DNA of the CDR3: TGCGCCAGCACCCAAAAGGGACTAGCGGGGGATACGCAGTATTTT.

This chain links TRBV7-3 with TRBJ1-1; D not resolved. This CDR3 comprises 13 residues. With 5 bases removed from V and 12 bases from J, the gap between germline ends came to 19 bases. Germline loops: CDR1 SGHTA, CDR2 FQGTGA. The CDR3 DNA is TGTGCCAGCAGCCTCACCTCTTTGGAAAAGACTTTCTTT. Translating it yields CASSLTSLEKTFF.

The V gene is TRBV29-1, the J gene TRBJ1-1, with 8 bases aligning to TRBD1. V gave up 6 bases and J gave up 0 bases; unmatched junction bases: 3. The CDR3 covers 13 residues. Germline V gene sequence: CDR1 SQVTM, CDR2 ANQGSEA. In nucleotides, the CDR3 is TGCAGCGTCGCCAGGGGGCTGAACACTGAAGCTTTCTTT. It encodes CSVARGLNTEAFF. Based on the CDR3 plus reference TRBV29-1 and TRBJ1-1, the full variable domain is SAVISQKPSRDICQRGTSLTIQCQVDSQVTMMFWYRQQPGQSLTLIATANQGSEATYESGFVIDKFPISRPNLTFSTLTVSNMSPEDSSIYLCSVARGLNTEAFFGQGTRLTVV.

J is TRBJ1-2 and V is TRBV7-2; D is unclear. Trimming took 0 bases from V and 10 from J, leaving 12 bases between them. From germline, CDR1 is SGHTA and CDR2 FQGNSA. This CDR3 spans 13 amino acids. The CDR3 protein is CASSLAPRYLYTF. The CDR3 coding sequence is TGTGCCAGCAGCTTAGCGCCGAGGTACCTCTACACCTTC.

The genes are TRBV30 and TRBJ1-5; possibly TRBD1 for D (6 bases). This CDR3 has 15 residues. Germline-derived CDR1 and CDR2 are GTSNPN and SVGIG (reference sequence). V was shortened by 1 base and J by 9 bases, with 19 bases between the two germline ends. The CDR3 DNA reads TGTGCCTGGAGTGGAATGGGGGGGGCAGACTCGCCCCAGCATTTT. It is translated as CAWSGMGGADSPQHF.

This clone counts as medium-sized. This CDR3 is also generated by other DNA sequences in the sample. The J gene is TRBJ1-5, the V gene TRBV15; D is unresolved. The length of the CDR3 is 13 residues. Germline V gene lookup returns CDR1 LNHNV and CDR2 YYDKDF (reference sequence). Trimming cost V 1 base and J 5 bases, with 6 bases left between them. This chain's CDR3 is CATSRGRYQPQHF. CDR3 sequence (DNA): TGTGCCACCAGCAGAGGCAGGTATCAGCCCCAGCATTTT.

The V call is TRBV6-6, the J call TRBJ1-1, with TRBD1 identical over 7 bases. V lost 7 bases to trimming and J lost 0 bases; unmatched junction nucleotides: 5. The CDR3 extends over 14 amino acids. CDR1 MNHNY and CDR2 SVGAGI come from the germline V gene (reference sequence). Here the CDR3 DNA reads TGTGCCAGCATACGGGACAGTTTGAACACTGAAGCTTTCTTT. This translates into CASIRDSLNTEAFF.

This clone was counted between two and nine times. The chain is built from TRBV7-8 and TRBJ2-2; TRBD1 aligns across 9 bases. In germline, CDR1 is SGHVS, CDR2 FQNEAQ. V gave up 5 bases and J gave up 7 bases; unmatched junction bases: 8. This CDR3 contains 15 residues. This CDR3 is CASSKTGGEGGELFF. The CDR3 nucleotides are TGTGCCAGCAGCAAGACAGGGGGAGAGGGCGGGGAGCTGTTTTTT.

The V gene is TRBV5-4, the J gene TRBJ1-4; the D is unclear. Germline loops: CDR1 SGHNT, CDR2 YYREEE (reference sequence). With 0 bases removed from V and 6 bases from J, the gap between germline ends came to 9 bases. The CDR3 runs to 14 residues. In DNA form, the CDR3 reads TGTGCCAGCAGCTTGGGGGTTACGGATGAAAAACTGTTTTTT. Translated, it gives CASSLGVTDEKLFF.

The chain carries TRBV5-4 and TRBJ2-1, with D uncertain. This CDR3 has 12 residues. Germline V gives CDR1 SGHNT, CDR2 YYREEE (reference sequence). Trimming shortened V by 3 bases and J by 6 bases, and 7 bases separated the two germline ends. CDR3 sequence reads: CASSSDFNEQFF. DNA for the CDR3: TGTGCCAGCAGCTCCGATTTCAATGAGCAGTTCTTC.